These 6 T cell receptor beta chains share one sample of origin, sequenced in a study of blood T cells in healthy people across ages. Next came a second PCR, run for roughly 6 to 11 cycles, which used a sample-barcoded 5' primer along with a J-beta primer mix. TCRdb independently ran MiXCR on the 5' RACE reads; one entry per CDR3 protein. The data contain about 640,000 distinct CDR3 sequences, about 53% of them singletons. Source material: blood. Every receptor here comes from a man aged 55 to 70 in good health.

The DNA for the CDR3 is TGTGCCAGCAGCCCCATTGCGGGATCTGGGGCCAACGTCCTGACTTTC. This sequence encodes CASSPIAGSGANVLTF. The chain is built from TRBV3-1 and TRBJ2-6, with D tentatively TRBD2 (6 bases). The V gene lost 4 bases and the J gene lost 1 base, with 11 bases spanning the gap. The CDR3 loop spans 16 amino acids. Germline V gene data show CDR1 as LGHDT and CDR2 as YNNKEL (reference sequence). The full variable domain, in which reference TRBV3-1 and TRBJ2-6 provide the parts outside the CDR3, is DTAVSQTPKYLVTQMGNDKSIKCEQNLGHDTMYWYKQDSKKFLKIMFSYNNKELIINETVPNRFSPKSPDKAHLNLHINSLELGDSAVYFCASSPIAGSGANVLTFGAGSRLTVL.

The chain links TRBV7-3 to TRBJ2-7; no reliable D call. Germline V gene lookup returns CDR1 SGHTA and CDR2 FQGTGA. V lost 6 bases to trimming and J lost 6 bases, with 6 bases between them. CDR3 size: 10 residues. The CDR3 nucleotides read TGTGCCAGCAGTACAAGCGAGCAGTACTTC. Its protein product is CASSTSEQYF.

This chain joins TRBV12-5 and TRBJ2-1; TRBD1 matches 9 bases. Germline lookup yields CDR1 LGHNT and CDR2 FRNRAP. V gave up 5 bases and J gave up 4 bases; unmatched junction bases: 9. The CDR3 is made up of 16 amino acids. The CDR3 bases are TGTGCTAGTGGTATAACAGGGGGCGGAGGATACAATGAGCAGTTCTTC. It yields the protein CASGITGGGGYNEQFF.

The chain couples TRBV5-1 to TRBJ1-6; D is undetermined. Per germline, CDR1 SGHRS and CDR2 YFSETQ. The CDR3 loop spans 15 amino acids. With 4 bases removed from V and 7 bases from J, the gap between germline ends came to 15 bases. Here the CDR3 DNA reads TGCGCCAGCAGCCGAATTAACTCGGGGAATTCACCCCTCCACTTT. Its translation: CASSRINSGNSPLHF.

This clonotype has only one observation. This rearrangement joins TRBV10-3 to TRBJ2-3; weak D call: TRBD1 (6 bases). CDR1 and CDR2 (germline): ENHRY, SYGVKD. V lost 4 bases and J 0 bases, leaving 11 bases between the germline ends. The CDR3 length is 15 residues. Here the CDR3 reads CAISGRDTSTDTQYF. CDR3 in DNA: TGTGCCATCAGTGGACGGGACACTAGCACAGATACGCAGTATTTT.

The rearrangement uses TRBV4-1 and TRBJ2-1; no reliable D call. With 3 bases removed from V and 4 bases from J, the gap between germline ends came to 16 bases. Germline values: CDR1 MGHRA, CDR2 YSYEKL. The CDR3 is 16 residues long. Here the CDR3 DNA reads TGCGCCAGCAGCCACGTTCTGCGGTCCTTATACAATGAGCAGTTCTTC. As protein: CASSHVLRSLYNEQFF.